This T cell receptor beta chain was sequenced for a study of neurological immune-mediated disorders. TCRdb re-analysed the 5' RACE reads in MiXCR, keeping a single row per CDR3 protein. This table has 77,000 or so distinct CDR3 sequences, 9.4% appearing once. The CDR3 consists of 14 residues. With V trimmed by 7 bases and J by 8 bases, 10 bases remained unmatched. Per the germline V gene, CDR1 is SNHLY and CDR2 is FYNNEI. This clonotype was seen many times. The chain uses TRBV2 and TRBJ2-1, with 8 bases lining up with TRBD2. Source material: PBMCs. The clonotype comes from a man in his forties or fifties in good health. The CDR3 sequence: CASIMGTRRHEQFF. The CDR3 DNA sequence: TGTGCCAGCATCATGGGGACTAGGAGGCATGAGCAGTTCTTC.